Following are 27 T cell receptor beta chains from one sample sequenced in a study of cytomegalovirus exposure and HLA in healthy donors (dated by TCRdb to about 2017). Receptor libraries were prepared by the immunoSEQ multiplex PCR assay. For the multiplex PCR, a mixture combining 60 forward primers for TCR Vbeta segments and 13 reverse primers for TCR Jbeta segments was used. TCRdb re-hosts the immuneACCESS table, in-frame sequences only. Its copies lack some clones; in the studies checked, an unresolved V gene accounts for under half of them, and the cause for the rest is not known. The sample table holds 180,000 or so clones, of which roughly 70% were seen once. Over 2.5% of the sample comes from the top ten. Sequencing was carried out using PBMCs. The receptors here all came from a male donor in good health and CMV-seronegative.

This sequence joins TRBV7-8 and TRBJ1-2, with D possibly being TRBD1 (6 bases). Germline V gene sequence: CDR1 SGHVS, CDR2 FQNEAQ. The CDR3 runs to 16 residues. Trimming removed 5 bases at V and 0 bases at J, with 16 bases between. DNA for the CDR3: TGTGCCAGCAGCCCCGGGAGGGGGAAAGCTAACTATGGCTACACCTTC. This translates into CASSPGRGKANYGYTF. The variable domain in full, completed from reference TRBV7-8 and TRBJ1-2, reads GAGVSQSPRYKVAKRGQDVALRCDPISGHVSLFWYQQALGQGPEFLTYFQNEAQLDKSGLPSDRFFAERPEGSVSTLKIQRTQQEDSAVYLCASSPGRGKANYGYTFGSGTRLTVV.

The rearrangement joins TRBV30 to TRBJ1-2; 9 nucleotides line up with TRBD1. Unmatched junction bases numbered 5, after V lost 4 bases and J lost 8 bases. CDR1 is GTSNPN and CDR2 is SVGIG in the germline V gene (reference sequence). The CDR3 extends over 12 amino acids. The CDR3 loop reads CAWNTGGNGYTF. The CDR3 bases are TGTGCCTGGAACACAGGGGGCAACGGCTACACCTTC.

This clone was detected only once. The CDR3 reads CASSPGHSSSYEQYF. CDR3 nucleotide sequence: TGTGCCAGCAGCCCTGGACATTCCAGCTCCTACGAGCAGTACTTC. The chain employs TRBV6-5 and TRBJ2-7; the D gene is possibly TRBD1 (5 bases). There are 15 residues in the CDR3. The germline V and J ends were trimmed by 6 bases and 0 bases, with 15 bases remaining between them. Per the germline V gene, CDR1 is MNHEY and CDR2 is SVGAGI.

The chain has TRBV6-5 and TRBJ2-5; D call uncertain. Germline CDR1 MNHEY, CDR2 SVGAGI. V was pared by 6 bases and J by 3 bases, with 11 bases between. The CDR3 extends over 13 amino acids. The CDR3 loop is CASRRTNKETQYF. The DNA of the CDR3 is TGTGCCAGCAGACGAACTAATAAAGAGACCCAGTACTTC.

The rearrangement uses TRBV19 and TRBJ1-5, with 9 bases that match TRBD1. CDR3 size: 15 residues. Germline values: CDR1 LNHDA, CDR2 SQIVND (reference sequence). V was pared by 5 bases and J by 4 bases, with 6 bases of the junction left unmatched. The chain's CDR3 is CASSQQGAGNQPQHF. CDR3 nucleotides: TGTGCCAGTAGTCAACAGGGGGCCGGTAATCAGCCCCAGCATTTT. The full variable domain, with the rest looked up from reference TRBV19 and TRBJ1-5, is DGGITQSPKYLFRKEGQNVTLSCEQNLNHDAMYWYRQDPGQGLRLIYYSQIVNDFQKGDIAEGYSVSREKKESFPLTVTSAQKNPTAFYLCASSQQGAGNQPQHFGDGTRLSIL.

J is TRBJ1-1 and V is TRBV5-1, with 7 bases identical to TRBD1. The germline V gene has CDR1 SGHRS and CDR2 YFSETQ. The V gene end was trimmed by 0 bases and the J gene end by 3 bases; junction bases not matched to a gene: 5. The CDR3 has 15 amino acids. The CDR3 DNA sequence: TGCGCCAGCAGCTTGGCCACCAGGGGGGACACTGAAGCTTTCTTT. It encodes CASSLATRGDTEAFF.

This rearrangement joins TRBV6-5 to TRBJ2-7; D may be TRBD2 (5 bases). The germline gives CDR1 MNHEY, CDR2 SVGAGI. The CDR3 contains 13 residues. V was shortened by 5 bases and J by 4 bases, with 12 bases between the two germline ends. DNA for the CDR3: TGTGCCAGCAGTCAAGGACTTATTTACGAGCAGTACTTC. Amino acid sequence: CASSQGLIYEQYF.

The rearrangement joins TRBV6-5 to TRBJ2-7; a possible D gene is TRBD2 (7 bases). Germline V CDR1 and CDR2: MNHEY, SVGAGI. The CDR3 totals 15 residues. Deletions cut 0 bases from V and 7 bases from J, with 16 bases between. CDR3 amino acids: CASSYSAGHQGEQYF. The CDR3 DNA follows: TGTGCCAGCAGTTACTCAGCGGGACACCAGGGAGAGCAGTACTTC.

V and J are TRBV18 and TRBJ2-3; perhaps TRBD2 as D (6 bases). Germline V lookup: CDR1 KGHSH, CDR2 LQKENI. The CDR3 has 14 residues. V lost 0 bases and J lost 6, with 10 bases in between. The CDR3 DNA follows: TGTGCCAGCTCACCACCGGCTAGCGCGGATACGCAGTATTTT. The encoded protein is CASSPPASADTQYF.

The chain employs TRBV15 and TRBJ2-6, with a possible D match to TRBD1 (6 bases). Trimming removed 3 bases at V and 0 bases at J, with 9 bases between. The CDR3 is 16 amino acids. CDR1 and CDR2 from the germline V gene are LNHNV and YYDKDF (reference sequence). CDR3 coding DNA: TGTGCCACCAGCAGTGACAGGAGCTCTGGGGCCAACGTCCTGACTTTC. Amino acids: CATSSDRSSGANVLTF. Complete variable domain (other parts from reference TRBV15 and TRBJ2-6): DAMVIQNPRYQVTQFGKPVTLSCSQTLNHNVMYWYQQKSSQAPKLLFHYYDKDFNNEADTPDNFQSRRPNTSFCFLDIRSPGLGDTAMYLCATSSDRSSGANVLTFGAGSRLTVL.

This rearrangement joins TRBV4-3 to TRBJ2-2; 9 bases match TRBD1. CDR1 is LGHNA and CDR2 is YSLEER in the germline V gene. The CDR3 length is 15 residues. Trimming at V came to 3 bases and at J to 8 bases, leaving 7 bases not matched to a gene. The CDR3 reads CASSHEGQGLGELFF. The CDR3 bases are TGCGCCAGCAGCCACGAAGGACAGGGGCTAGGGGAGCTGTTTTTT.

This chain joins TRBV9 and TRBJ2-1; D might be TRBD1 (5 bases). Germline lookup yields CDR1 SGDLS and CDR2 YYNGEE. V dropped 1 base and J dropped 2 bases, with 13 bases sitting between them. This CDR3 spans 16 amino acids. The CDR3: CASSVQGASPYNEQFF. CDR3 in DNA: TGTGCCAGCAGCGTACAAGGGGCCAGCCCCTACAATGAGCAGTTCTTC. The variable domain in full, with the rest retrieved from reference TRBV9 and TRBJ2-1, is DSGVTQTPKHLITATGQRVTLRCSPRSGDLSVYWYQQSLDQGLQFLIQYYNGEERAKGNILERFSAQQFPDLHSELNLSSLELGDSALYFCASSVQGASPYNEQFFGPGTRLTVL.

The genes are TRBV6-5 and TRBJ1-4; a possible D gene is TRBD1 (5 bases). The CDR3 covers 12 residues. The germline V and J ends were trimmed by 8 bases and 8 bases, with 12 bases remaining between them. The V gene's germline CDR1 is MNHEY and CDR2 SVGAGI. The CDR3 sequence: CASGGLSEKLFF. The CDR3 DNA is TGTGCCAGCGGGGGACTAAGCGAAAAACTGTTTTTT.

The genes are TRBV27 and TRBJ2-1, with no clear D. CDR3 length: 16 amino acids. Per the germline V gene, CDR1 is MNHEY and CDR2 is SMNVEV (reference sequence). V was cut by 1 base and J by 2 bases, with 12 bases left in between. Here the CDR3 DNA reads TGTGCCAGCAGTTTATATATGGCTGGCCCCTACAATGAGCAGTTCTTC. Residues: CASSLYMAGPYNEQFF.

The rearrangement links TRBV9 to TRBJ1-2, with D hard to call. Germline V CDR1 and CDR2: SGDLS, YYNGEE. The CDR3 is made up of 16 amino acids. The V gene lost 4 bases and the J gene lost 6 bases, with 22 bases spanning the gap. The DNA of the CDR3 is TGTGCCAGCAGCTCGCCTCCAGACAAGCCTGACGATGGCTACACCTTC. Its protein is CASSSPPDKPDDGYTF.

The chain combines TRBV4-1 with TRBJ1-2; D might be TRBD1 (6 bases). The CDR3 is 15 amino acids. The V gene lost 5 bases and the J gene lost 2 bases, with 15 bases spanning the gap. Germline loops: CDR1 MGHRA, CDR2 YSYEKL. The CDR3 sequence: CASSALGGGNYGYTF. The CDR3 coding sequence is TGCGCCAGCAGCGCCCTAGGGGGGGGCAACTATGGCTACACCTTC.

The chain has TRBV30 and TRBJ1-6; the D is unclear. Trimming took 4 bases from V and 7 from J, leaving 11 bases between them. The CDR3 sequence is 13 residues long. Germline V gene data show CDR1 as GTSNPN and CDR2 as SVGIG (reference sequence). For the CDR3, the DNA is TGTGCCTGGACCAGTACAGCAAATTCACCCCTCCACTTT. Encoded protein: CAWTSTANSPLHF.

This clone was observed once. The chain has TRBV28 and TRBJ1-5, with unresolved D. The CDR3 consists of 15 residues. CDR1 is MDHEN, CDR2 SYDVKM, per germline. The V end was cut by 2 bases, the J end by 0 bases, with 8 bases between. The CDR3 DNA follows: TGTGCCAGCAGTTTACTCTCGGGTAGCAATCAGCCCCAGCATTTT. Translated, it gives CASSLLSGSNQPQHF.

CDR3 coding DNA: TGTGCCAGCAGTAGCTACTCTGGAAACACCATATATTTT. Its protein is CASSSYSGNTIYF. This chain links TRBV6-5 with TRBJ1-3, with D hard to call. CDR1 and CDR2 from the germline V gene are MNHEY and SVGAGI. CDR3 length equals 13 residues. V lost 5 bases and J lost 0, with 5 bases in between.

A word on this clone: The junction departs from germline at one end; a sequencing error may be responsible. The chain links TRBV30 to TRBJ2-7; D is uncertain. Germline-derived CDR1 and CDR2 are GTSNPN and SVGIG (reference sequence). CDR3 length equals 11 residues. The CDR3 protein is CAWSEAYERYF. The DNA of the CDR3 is TGTGCCTGGAGCGAGGCCTACGAGCGGTACTTC.

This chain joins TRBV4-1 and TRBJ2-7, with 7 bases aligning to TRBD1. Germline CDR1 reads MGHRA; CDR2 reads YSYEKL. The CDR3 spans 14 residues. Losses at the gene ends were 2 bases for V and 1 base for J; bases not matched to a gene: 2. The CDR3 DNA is TGCGCCAGCAGCCAATCGGACAGGTCCTACGAGCAGTACTTC. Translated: CASSQSDRSYEQYF.

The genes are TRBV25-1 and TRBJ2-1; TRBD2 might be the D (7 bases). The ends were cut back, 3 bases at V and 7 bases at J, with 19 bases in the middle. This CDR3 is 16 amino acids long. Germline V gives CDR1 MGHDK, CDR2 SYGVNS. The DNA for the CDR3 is TGTGCCAGCAGTGAGGGAGGGGGGGCTGGTCGGAATGAGCAGTTCTTC. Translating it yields CASSEGGGAGRNEQFF.

The CDR3 sequence is CASSQALAGIYEQYF. The CDR3 nucleotides are TGTGCCAGCAGCCAAGCATTAGCGGGAATATACGAGCAGTACTTC. The V call is TRBV14, the J call TRBJ2-7; TRBD2 agrees at 8 bases. The CDR3 length is 15 residues. Per germline, CDR1 SGHDN and CDR2 FVKESK. Unmatched junction bases numbered 6, after V lost 1 base and J lost 4 bases.

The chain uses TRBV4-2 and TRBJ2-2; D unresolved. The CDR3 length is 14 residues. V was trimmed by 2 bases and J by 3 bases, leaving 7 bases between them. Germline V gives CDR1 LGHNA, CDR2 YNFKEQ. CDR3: CASSQLSYTGELFF. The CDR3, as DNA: TGTGCCAGCAGCCAATTAAGCTACACCGGGGAGCTGTTTTTT.

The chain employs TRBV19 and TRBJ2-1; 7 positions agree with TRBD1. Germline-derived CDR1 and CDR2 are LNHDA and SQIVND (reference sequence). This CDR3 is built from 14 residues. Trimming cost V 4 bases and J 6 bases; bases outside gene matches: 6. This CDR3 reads CASSTRGGVNEQFF. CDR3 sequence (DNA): TGTGCCAGTAGTACCCGAGGGGGCGTCAATGAGCAGTTCTTC.

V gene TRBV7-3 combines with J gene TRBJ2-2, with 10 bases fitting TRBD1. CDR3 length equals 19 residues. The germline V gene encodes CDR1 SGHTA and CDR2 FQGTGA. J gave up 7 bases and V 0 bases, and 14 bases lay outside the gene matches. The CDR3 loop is CASSLTGGAGQGHHGELFF. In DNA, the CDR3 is TGTGCCAGCAGCTTAACTGGAGGAGCGGGACAGGGGCATCACGGGGAGCTGTTTTTT.

The CDR3 sequence is CASAWGPSYEQYF. The CDR3 DNA reads TGTGCTAGTGCTTGGGGGCCTTCCTACGAGCAGTACTTC. The rearrangement joins TRBV12-5 to TRBJ2-7, with D possibly being TRBD1 (6 bases). The CDR3 totals 13 residues. CDR1 and CDR2 from the germline V gene are LGHNT and FRNRAP. The V end lost 7 bases, the J end lost 1 base, and 11 bases lay between the germline ends.